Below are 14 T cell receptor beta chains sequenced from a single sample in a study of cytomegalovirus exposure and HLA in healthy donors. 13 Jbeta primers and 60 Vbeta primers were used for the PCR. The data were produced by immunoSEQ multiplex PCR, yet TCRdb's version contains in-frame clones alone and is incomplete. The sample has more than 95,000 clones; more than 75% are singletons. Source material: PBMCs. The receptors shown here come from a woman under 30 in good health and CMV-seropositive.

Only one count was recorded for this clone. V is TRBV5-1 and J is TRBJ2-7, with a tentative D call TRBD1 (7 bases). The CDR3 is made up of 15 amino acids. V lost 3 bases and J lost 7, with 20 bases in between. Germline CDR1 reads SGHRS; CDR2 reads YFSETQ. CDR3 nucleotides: TGCGCCAGCAGCTCCCGCGCAGGGGGGCTGGGAGAGCAGTACTTC. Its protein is CASSSRAGGLGEQYF.

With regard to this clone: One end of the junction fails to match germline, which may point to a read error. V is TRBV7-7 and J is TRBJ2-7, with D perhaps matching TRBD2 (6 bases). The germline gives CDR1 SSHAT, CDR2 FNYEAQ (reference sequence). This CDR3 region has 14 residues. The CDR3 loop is CASSLGDGSYEQYF. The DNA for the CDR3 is TGTGCTAGCAGCCTGGGCGACGGGAGCTACGAGCAGTACTTC.

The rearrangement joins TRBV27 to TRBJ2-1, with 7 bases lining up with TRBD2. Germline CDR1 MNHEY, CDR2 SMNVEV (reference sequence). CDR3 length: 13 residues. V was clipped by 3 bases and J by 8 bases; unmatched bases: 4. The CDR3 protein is CASSFYSGDEQFF. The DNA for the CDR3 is TGTGCCAGCAGTTTCTACAGCGGGGATGAGCAGTTCTTC.

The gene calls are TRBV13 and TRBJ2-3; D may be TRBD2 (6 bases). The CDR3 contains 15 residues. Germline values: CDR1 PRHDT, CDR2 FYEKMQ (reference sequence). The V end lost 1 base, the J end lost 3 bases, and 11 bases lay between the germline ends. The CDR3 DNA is TGTGCCAGCAGCTTAGACCCTAGCGAGACAGATACGCAGTATTTT. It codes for CASSLDPSETDTQYF. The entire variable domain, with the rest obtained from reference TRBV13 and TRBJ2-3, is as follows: AAGVIQSPRHLIKEKRETATLKCYPIPRHDTVYWYQQGPGQDPQFLISFYEKMQSDKGSIPDRFSAQQFSDYHSELNMSSLELGDSALYFCASSLDPSETDTQYFGPGTRLTVL.

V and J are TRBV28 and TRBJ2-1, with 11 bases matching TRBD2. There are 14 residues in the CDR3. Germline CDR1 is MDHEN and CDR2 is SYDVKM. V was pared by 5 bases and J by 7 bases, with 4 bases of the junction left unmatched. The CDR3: CASSARTSGNEQFF. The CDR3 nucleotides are TGTGCCAGCAGTGCGAGGACTAGCGGGAATGAGCAGTTCTTC. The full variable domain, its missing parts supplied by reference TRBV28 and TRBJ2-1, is DVKVTQSSRYLVKRTGEKVFLECVQDMDHENMFWYRQDPGLGLRLIYFSYDVKMKEKGDIPEGYSVSREKKERFSLILESASTNQTSMYLCASSARTSGNEQFFGPGTRLTVL.

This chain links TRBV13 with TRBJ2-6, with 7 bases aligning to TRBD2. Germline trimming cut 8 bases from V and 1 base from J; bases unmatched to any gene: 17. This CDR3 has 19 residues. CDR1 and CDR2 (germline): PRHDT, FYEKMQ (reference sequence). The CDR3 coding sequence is TGTGCCAGCGAGGACCCTAGCGGATCAACTCAATCTGGGGCCAACGTCCTGACTTTC. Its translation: CASEDPSGSTQSGANVLTF.

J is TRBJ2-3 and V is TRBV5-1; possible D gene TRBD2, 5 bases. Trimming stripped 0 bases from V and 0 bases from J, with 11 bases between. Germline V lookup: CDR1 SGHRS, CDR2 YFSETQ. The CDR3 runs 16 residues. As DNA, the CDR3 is TGCGCCAGCAGCTTGGATCCGACTACTAGCACAGATACGCAGTATTTT. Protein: CASSLDPTTSTDTQYF.

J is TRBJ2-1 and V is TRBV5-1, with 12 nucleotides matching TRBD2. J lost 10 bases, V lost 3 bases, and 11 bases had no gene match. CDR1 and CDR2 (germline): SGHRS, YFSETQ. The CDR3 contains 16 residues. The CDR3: CASSSSTTSGSIEQFF. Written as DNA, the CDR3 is TGCGCCAGCAGCTCCTCTACGACTAGCGGGAGTATCGAGCAGTTCTTC.

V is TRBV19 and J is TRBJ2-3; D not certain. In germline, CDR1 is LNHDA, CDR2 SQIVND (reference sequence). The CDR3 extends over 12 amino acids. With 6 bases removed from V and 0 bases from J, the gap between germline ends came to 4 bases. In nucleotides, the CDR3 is TGTGCCAGTAGGACTAGCACAGATACGCAGTATTTT. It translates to CASRTSTDTQYF. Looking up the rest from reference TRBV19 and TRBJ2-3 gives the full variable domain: DGGITQSPKYLFRKEGQNVTLSCEQNLNHDAMYWYRQDPGQGLRLIYYSQIVNDFQKGDIAEGYSVSREKKESFPLTVTSAQKNPTAFYLCASRTSTDTQYFGPGTRLTVL.

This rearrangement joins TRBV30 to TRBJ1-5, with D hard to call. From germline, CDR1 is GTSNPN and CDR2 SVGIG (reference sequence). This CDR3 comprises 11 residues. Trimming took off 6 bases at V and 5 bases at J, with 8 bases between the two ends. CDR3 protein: CACGGDQPQHF. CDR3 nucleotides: TGTGCCTGCGGCGGGGATCAGCCCCAGCATTTT.

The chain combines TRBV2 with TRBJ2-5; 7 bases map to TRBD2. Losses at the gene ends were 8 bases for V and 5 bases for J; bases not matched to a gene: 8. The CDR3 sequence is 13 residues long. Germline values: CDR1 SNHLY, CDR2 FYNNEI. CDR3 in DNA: TGTGCCAGCGTGGGGGAGGGCTGGGAGACCCAGTACTTC. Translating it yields CASVGEGWETQYF.

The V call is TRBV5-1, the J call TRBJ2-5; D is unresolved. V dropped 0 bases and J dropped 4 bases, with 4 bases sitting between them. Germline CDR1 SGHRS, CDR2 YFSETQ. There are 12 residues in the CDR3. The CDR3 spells CASSLAGETQYF. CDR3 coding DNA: TGCGCCAGCAGCTTGGCCGGAGAGACCCAGTACTTC. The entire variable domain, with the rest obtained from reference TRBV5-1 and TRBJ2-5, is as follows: KAGVTQTPRYLIKTRGQQVTLSCSPISGHRSVSWYQQTPGQGLQFLFEYFSETQRNKGNFPGRFSGRQFSNSRSEMNVSTLELGDSALYLCASSLAGETQYFGPGTRLLVL.

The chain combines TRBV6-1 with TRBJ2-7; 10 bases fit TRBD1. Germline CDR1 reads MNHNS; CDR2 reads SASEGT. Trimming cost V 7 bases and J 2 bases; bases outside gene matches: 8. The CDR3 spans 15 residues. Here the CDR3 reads CASISPGTGAYEQYF. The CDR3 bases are TGTGCCAGCATATCCCCCGGGACAGGGGCCTACGAGCAGTACTTC.

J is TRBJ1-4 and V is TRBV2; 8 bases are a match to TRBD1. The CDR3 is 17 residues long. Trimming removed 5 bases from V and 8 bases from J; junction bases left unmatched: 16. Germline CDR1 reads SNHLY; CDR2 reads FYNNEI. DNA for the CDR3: TGTGCCAGCAGTTTACGGGACAGGCAGACTTGGGGGGAAAAACTGTTTTTT. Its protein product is CASSLRDRQTWGEKLFF.